The subject of this entry is one TCR beta chain. This clone occurred once. Its antigen is not yet known. Within one base of it there is no much larger clone, and no base qualities were kept. This specimen belongs to a study of cytomegalovirus exposure and HLA in healthy donors (dated by TCRdb to the late 2010s). Notes on the research overall: According to an earlier analysis of around 600 of the donors, about 179 million T cells yielded roughly 100 million unique TCR beta sequences and about 300 Gb of sequence data. About 330 gigabases of sequencing data and 75 million to 85 million unique TCR sequences made up an early release that covered some 640 HLA-typed donors. Among the roughly 400 genotyped donors, about 85% belonged to the genetic ancestry cluster associated with self-reported Caucasian donors. The study was designed to test whether signatures of past pathogen exposure could be identified by cataloging public T cell receptors. Using immunosequencing, the study profiled T cell repertoires from around 670 subjects and related those repertoires to cytomegalovirus serostatus. Along with the approximately 700-subject first cohort, a separate validation cohort of over a hundred different subjects was used. The study combined high-throughput TCR immunosequencing, statistical association of individual TCRs with disease status, and machine learning to predict cytomegalovirus infection status. To study patterns of TCR occurrence, a later analysis re-analyzed previously published TCR beta repertoires from 550 to 800 donors and added high-resolution HLA genotyping. In the later analysis, no new phenotypic data were used to find candidate immune exposures; instead, reliance was placed on TCR beta sequences and their occurrence across donors. To decide whether each TCR beta V gene segment behaved as functional or pseudogenic, an earlier analysis of several hundred of the donors relied on high-throughput TCR beta sequencing. Donor age, sex, ethnicity and CMV serostatus were collected together with the repertoire data. A later genetic analysis took genome-wide SNP genotypes for about 55% of the roughly 700 donors and used that subset as a discovery cohort. All discovery cohort repertoires had been generated on a single sequencing platform. Both class I and class II loci were covered by HLA typing, at four-digit resolution. Typing coverage differed by locus: A, B, C, DRB1 and DQB1 were typed in about 620-630 donors, DQA1 in roughly 510, DPA1 in some 610, and DPB1 in about 450. A handful of DR-DQ haplotypes were handled as single units for association and clustering because linkage in the cohort was strong. Across approximately 400 genotyped donors of the cohort, an average of approximately 240,000 unique TCR beta nucleotide sequences per donor were sequenced, and roughly 20% of those sequences were non-productive. Results and caveats for the whole study, not just this receptor: In a later analysis, the rate of TCR association differed among HLA loci, with DRB1 alleles having the most associated TCRs and HLA-C alleles having the fewest. The cohort was sequenced for TCR beta chains only, and without alpha or paired-chain data the features that could be detected were limited. At a false discovery rate of 0.05, a later analysis linked under 20,000 TCR beta sequences to specific HLA alleles. Several of the top co-occurrence clusters appeared to be linked to parvovirus B19, influenza, CMV and Epstein-Barr virus, according to a later analysis. In a later analysis, HLA-associated TCR beta chains were found to be more clonally expanded and to have lower generation probabilities than equally common non-associated chains. HLA typing was unavailable for some donors at each locus, so association tests used only the typed subset. Sequencing depth was assumed to be roughly uniform across donors in the presence/absence analyses, though that assumption may not hold. For the cohort, immune exposure information was limited to CMV serostatus. A few of the identified cytomegalovirus-associated TCR beta chains were confirmed in vitro to be specific for cytomegalovirus antigens. The sequencing pipeline was judged likely to have produced a cluster of highly shared sequence variants as a technical artifact. Linkage disequilibrium might explain the correlated functional status among segregating V segments, but an unknown experimental factor could not be excluded. Most CMV-associated TCR beta chains appeared to be HLA-restricted in a later analysis, and the HLA associations seemed to be driven largely by CMV exposure. Compared with the roughly 600-donor mean, donors in an Asian-associated ancestry cluster had fewer N-insertions in productive TCRs, according to a later genetic analysis. It was suggested by the authors that the approach could potentially be generalized to other disease states and immunological phenotypes. A further reported finding was that TCR beta sequences accurately predicted the HLA-A and HLA-B alleles for most subjects in the first cohort. While some public TCRs were present in many individuals, most TCR sequences turned up only very rarely across donors. The 87-base-pair reads could not distinguish some IMGT-functional V segments, including TRBV6-2 and TRBV6-3, so those segments were excluded. In the study, 164 TCR beta chains were listed as associated with cytomegalovirus. Cytomegalovirus status was reported to be diagnosed by the classifier with high specificity and sensitivity in both the original and validation cohorts. In a later genetic analysis, a missense DCLRE1C variant was associated with V-gene and J-gene trimming of TCR beta chains, and the association was replicated in an independent cohort. In an earlier analysis of some 500 of the donors, most TCR beta V segments appeared in productive rearrangements about 87% or about 30% of the time, broadly matching IMGT annotations. Because counts were too low, seventeen rarely observed V segments, including chromosome 9 orphons, were excluded from the earlier analysis of around 640 of the donors. When HLA alleles, especially DR and DQ, strongly co-occurred, attributing TCR associations to individual alleles was difficult.

The library was obtained by the immunoSEQ multiplex PCR assay. For the multiplex PCR, a mixture combining 60 forward primers for TCR Vbeta segments and 13 reverse primers for TCR Jbeta segments was used. The CDR3 region of rearranged TCR beta genes was amplified from genomic DNA with a multiplex PCR assay. The Illumina HiSeq System was used to sequence the amplified TCR beta libraries as 87-base-pair reads. The authors' analysis ran thus. A later analysis tallied 80 million to 95 million unique TCR beta chains across the approximately 670 repertoires, and approximately 12 million of those chains were shared by two or more donors. Raw reads were error-corrected and collapsed into unique sequences by a nearest-neighbor algorithm in which closely related sequences were merged to remove PCR and sequencing errors. V, D and J gene segments were assigned by aligning CDR3 sequences to IMGT reference sequences. For a sequence to be retained, a match of at least six nucleotides was required to both a V gene segment and a J gene segment. A rearrangement was called productive if the CDR3 had no stop codons and remained in frame with V and J, and every other rearrangement was called non-productive. Following IMGT convention, CDR3 was defined as the stretch from the second conserved V-encoded cysteine up to the conserved J-encoded phenylalanine. In an earlier analysis of some 550 of the donors, sequences lacking an unambiguous match to a single V gene segment were excluded. In an earlier analysis of approximately 590 of the donors, V segments were called functional above 56.7% productive rearrangements and were called segregating when the between-donor standard deviation exceeded 5%. A statistical classification framework was built to diagnose cytomegalovirus status from the catalog of TCR beta chain sequences. In a later analysis, TCR nucleotide sequences were compared against IMGT/GENE-DB human TR gene sequences so that V and J genes could be assigned. In a later analysis, CDR3 sequences and most-parsimonious VDJ recombination scenarios were assigned using the TCRdist pipeline. In a later analysis, every TCR beta chain was defined by the combination of its CDR3 amino acid sequence and its V-gene family, and reads without a unique V-gene family were dropped. As a way to deal with suspected cross-contamination and a sequencing artifact, a later analysis dropped hundreds of nucleotide sequences that were highly shared and had low generation probability. A later analysis calculated a clonal expansion index for each public chain from normalized within-repertoire ranks of inferred template counts. In a later analysis, generation probabilities were computed with a VDJ recombination model fitted to out-of-frame rearrangements, and the resulting probabilities were checked against IGoR. Hypergeometric tests were used in a later analysis to score TCR-TCR, TCR-HLA and TCR-CMV co-occurrence, with a repertoire-size bias correction applied to the TCR pairs. To estimate false discovery rates, a later analysis permuted the HLA or CMV assignments 20 times. In a later analysis, co-occurring TCRs were grouped using DBSCAN, with TCRdist sequence similarity added in when clustering inside HLA-allele-positive subsets. For co-occurrence clustering, repertoires with fewer than 30,000 or more than 120,000 public chains were excluded, along with roughly 5 repertoires with anomalous nucleotide sharing. TCRdb took over this immuneACCESS table, retaining in-frame rearrangements with V and J assigned. Such tables are incomplete; in checked studies, under half of the missing clones stem from an unresolved V gene, and the remainder is unexplained. V and J calls plus clone size are reproduced from that table; the DNA served to infer D and trimming. This sample is represented by about 140,000 clones; approximately 84% of them were singletons. In total, the top ten clones hold roughly 10% of the sample.

In total, 600 or so healthy bone marrow donors made up the cohort. Cohort members were all nominally healthy when sampled, although unrecorded immune exposures were likely present. The donor tested CMV seropositive and was one of the 289 seropositive cohort members. Every donor gave a peripheral blood sample, and the peripheral blood mononuclear cells from that sample were used for TCR beta sequencing. The Qiagen DNeasy Blood Extraction Kit was used to extract genomic DNA from the blood cell samples. Trimming takes 5 bases off V and 3 bases off J; junction bases not matched to a gene: 8. The CDR3 holds 15 amino acids from the cysteine to the phenylalanine. Only the CDR3 region is kept as DNA, spanning 45 bases read in frame from base 1. Sequences SGHTA (CDR1) and FQGNSA (CDR2) are obtained from the germline V gene.

Sequenced sample: PBMCs. The chain is made from TRBV7-2 and TRBJ2-3; TRBD1 matches 7 bases in the middle. This TCR derives from a woman aged 55 to 70 in good health and CMV-seropositive. The CDR3 is CASSLTGVFTDTQYF. The DNA reads as follows: TGTGCCAGCAGCCTCACAGGGGTCTTTACAGATACGCAGTATTTT.